The T cell receptor beta chain under discussion was sequenced for a study of blood T cell repertoires in COVID-19. Across the whole study: The origin of the acute and convalescent COVID-19 samples was the United States, Italy and Spain. PBMCs, B-cell-depleted T cells, or T cells were the source of the cDNA or gDNA that made up the material.

V dropped 6 bases and J dropped 3; count of bases not matched to a gene: 4. CDR1 and CDR2 (germline): MNHEY, SVGAGI. The CDR3 is made up of 14 amino acids. Authors' analysis steps: Amplification with reference gene primers provided the estimates of nucleated cell counts. Method: immunoSEQ multiplex PCR; TCRdb's copy keeps in-frame clones and lacks some. D and trimming were read from the DNA, whereas the V and J calls and clone size are those reported in that table. Among about 200,000 clones listed, 70% to 90% were seen once. This receptor was taken from an elderly woman with acute or convalescent COVID-19. Sequences were obtained from peripheral blood. The chain is built from TRBV6-5 and TRBJ1-4; 7 nucleotides match TRBD1. The CDR3 DNA follows: TGTGCCAGCAGCATCGGGACAGCTAATGAAAAACTGTTTTTT. It codes for CASSIGTANEKLFF.